A single sample gave rise to the 3 T cell receptor beta chains below, sequenced in a study of blood T cell repertoires in COVID-19. Some clones are missing from TCRdb's copy, which holds only in-frame ones; the method was immunoSEQ multiplex PCR. The sample has 140,000 to 150,000 clones; around nine tenths are singletons. Sequencing was done on a sample of peripheral blood. The receptors shown here come from a human donor in a cohort sampled during active COVID-19.

This chain connects TRBV27 to TRBJ2-7; maybe TRBD1 (5 bases). Germline-derived CDR1 and CDR2 are MNHEY and SMNVEV (reference sequence). The CDR3 extends over 14 amino acids. V lost 3 bases, J lost 3 bases, and 12 bases lay in between. CDR3: CASSLGPTLYEQYF. For the CDR3, the DNA is TGTGCCAGCAGTTTGGGGCCGACCCTCTACGAGCAGTACTTC.

CDR3: CASSVGGQALYEQYF. The CDR3 DNA follows: TGTGCCAGCAGCGTAGGGGGCCAGGCCCTTTACGAGCAGTACTTC. This chain links TRBV5-8 with TRBJ2-7; 7 bases align to TRBD1. CDR1 and CDR2 from the germline V gene are SGHTS and YDEGEE. This CDR3 is built from 15 residues. The ends lost 4 bases at V and 4 bases at J; junction bases unmatched: 11.

This chain joins TRBV7-9 and TRBJ1-2; D gene ambiguous. CDR1 and CDR2 (germline): SEHNR, FQNEAQ (reference sequence). Trimming took off 1 base at V and 1 base at J, with 4 bases between the two ends. The CDR3 runs 13 residues. The CDR3 loop reads CASSLDYNYGYTF. In nucleotides, the CDR3 is TGTGCCAGCAGCTTAGATTATAACTATGGCTACACCTTC.